Below, one TCR beta chain is given with its context. Its antigen is currently unknown. J lost 0 bases, V lost 7 bases, and 12 bases had no gene match. The CDR3 loop spans 16 amino acids. Germline CDR1 is SGHDT and CDR2 is YYEEEE. Reverse transcription of extracted RNA yielded cDNA, which provided the sequencing template. TCRdb keeps only in-frame clones here, not all; method: immunoSEQ multiplex PCR. Of around 190,000 clones in the sample, over 60% are singletons; the top ten hold more than 3.5%. Treatment given: oral pan-JAK inhibitor, 5-10 mg twice daily. From PBMCs, CD4+ and CD8+ T cells were sorted. This record comes from a study of CD8+ T cells in alopecia areata. Study background: The percentage of affected scalp area served as the score of severity for treated patients. General observations from the study: Elevated clonality characterized lesional scalp relative to normal scalp, particularly in alopecia totalis/universalis.

The chain links TRBV5-6 to TRBJ2-5; 7 bases map to TRBD2. Material: CD4+ T cells sorted from blood, obtained at week 4, from a patient treated with tofacitinib. The sequence came from a human donor with alopecia areata. CDR3 protein: CASREEINVDQETQYF. The CDR3 nucleotides read TGTGCCAGCCGGGAGGAGATCAATGTGGACCAAGAGACCCAGTACTTC.